This T cell receptor (beta chain) appears in the sequencing data of a study of T cells in Graves' hyperthyroidism and ophthalmopathy. Findings of the study overall: Onset of ophthalmopathy came a median roughly 6.4 months after the model predicted it.

TCR beta CDR3 regions were amplified from RNA. TCR CDR3 regions were first amplified by RT-PCR with HTBI primers. A single record per CDR3 protein comes from TCRdb applying MiXCR to the multiplex PCR reads. The sample includes more than 650,000 distinct CDR3 sequences, around 15% seen only once; the top ten take more than 8.5%. Patients showing uncontrolled infection, other autoimmune disease, pregnancy or lactation were ineligible. The diagnostic basis comprised clinical symptoms, serum thyroxine and TRAb, thyroid ultrasound and orbital computed tomography. V lost 2 bases, J lost 5 bases, and 15 bases lay in between. Germline values: CDR1 SGHTA, CDR2 FQGTGA. The CDR3 sequence is 15 residues long. This clonotype has just a few counts. Its antigen is as yet unknown.

V is TRBV7-3 and J is TRBJ2-5, with D unclear. Sequenced input: blood. The receptor was isolated from a woman under 30 with Graves' hyperthyroidism. CDR3 sequence reads: CASSLGWGRRETQYF. The CDR3 coding sequence is TGTGCCAGCAGCTTAGGGTGGGGTAGACGGGAGACCCAGTACTTC. Full variable domain (remainder filled in from reference TRBV7-3 and TRBJ2-5): GAGVSQTPSNKVTEKGKYVELRCDPISGHTALYWYRQSLGQGPEFLIYFQGTGAADDSGLPNDRFFAVRPEGSVSTLKIQRTERGDSAVYLCASSLGWGRRETQYFGPGTRLLVL.